This T cell receptor (beta chain) was identified in a study of CD8+ T cells in alopecia areata. Study-wide results and caveats: In lesional scalp, particularly from alopecia totalis/universalis, clonality was higher than in normal scalp.

As for this clone: Its antigen remains unknown.

With 5 bases removed from V and 3 bases from J, the gap between germline ends came to 7 bases. Germline V CDR1 and CDR2: GTSNPN, SVGIG (reference sequence). The length of the CDR3 is 11 residues. Extraction of RNA preceded its reverse transcription into cDNA, which served as the sequencing template. The repertoire was sequenced with immunoSEQ multiplex PCR; TCRdb's copy has only in-frame clones and lacks some. The sample includes roughly 150,000 clones, less than 65% of them seen just once. Alopecia areata patients gave lesional scalp punch biopsies and peripheral blood samples. The material was CD8+ T cells sorted from blood, obtained at week 0. V gene TRBV30 combines with J gene TRBJ1-1; TRBD1 might be the D (6 bases). The receptor was isolated from a human donor with alopecia areata. For the CDR3, the DNA is TGTGCCTGGCACAGGGACACTGAAGCTTTCTTT. Residues: CAWHRDTEAFF.